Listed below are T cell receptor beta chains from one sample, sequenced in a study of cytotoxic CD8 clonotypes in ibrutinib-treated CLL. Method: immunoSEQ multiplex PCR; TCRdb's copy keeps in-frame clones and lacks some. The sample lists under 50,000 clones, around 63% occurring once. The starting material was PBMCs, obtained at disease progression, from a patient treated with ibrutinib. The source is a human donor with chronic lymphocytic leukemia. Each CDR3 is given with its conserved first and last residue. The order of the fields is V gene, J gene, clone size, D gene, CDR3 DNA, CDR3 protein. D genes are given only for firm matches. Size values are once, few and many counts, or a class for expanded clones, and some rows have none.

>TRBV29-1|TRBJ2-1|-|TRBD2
TGCAGCGTTGATATAGCGGGAGGCAATGAGCAGTTCTTC
CSVDIAGGNEQFF
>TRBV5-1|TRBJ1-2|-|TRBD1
TGCGCCAGCAGCTTGGCCGGGACAGGGGTCTATGGCTACACCTTC
CASSLAGTGVYGYTF
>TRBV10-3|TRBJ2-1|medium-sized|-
TGTGCCATCAGTGAGTCGAACAATGAGCAGTTCTTC
CAISESNNEQFF
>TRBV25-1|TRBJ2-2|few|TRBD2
TGTGCCAGCAGTCCCCGCGGGAGAGATCGGGCCGGGGAGCTGTTTTTT
CASSPRGRDRAGELFF
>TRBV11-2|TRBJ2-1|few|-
TGTGCCAGCAGCTTCCCTGAGGGCAATGAGCAGTTCTTC
CASSFPEGNEQFF
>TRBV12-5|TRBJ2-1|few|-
TGTGCTAGTGGTGGGGGCCTCTCCTACAATGAGCAGTTCTTC
CASGGGLSYNEQFF
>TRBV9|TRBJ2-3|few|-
TGTGCCAGCAACCCGGGTGGTAGCGGCACAGATACGCAGTATTTT
CASNPGGSGTDTQYF
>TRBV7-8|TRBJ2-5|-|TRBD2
TGTGCCAGTAGGCGGGGGGAAGAGACCCAGTACTTC
CASRRGEETQYF
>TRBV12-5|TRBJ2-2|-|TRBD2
TGTGCTAGTGGTACCACCGGGCGGGAGAAGATCGGGGAGCTGTTTTTT
CASGTTGREKIGELFF
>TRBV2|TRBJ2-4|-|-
TGTGCCAGCAGTGTACAGGGAAACATTCAGTACTTC
CASSVQGNIQYF
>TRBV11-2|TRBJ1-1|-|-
TGTGCCAGCAGCTTAGGAATAGGCACTGAAGCTTTCTTT
CASSLGIGTEAFF
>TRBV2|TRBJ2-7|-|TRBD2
TGTGCCAGCTTCACGGCTAGCGGGAGAAAGGCTTACTACGAGCAGTACTTC
CASFTASGRKAYYEQYF
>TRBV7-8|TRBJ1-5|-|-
TGTGCCAGCAGCTTAGGTCAGGGTCCCATGCGGAGCAATCAGCCCCAGCATTTT
CASSLGQGPMRSNQPQHF
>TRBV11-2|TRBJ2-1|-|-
TGTGCCAGCAGCTTAGATCCAACAAGCAATGAGCAGTTCTTC
CASSLDPTSNEQFF
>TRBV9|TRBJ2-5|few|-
TGTGCCAGCAGTAGGGGGAGTGTCGAGACCCAGTACTTC
CASSRGSVETQYF
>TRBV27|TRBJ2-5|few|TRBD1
TGTGCCAGCAGTCAAGGGACAGTTCAAGAGACCCAGTACTTC
CASSQGTVQETQYF
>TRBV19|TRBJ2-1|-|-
TGTGCCACCTCACACCCCGCCACAGTTTACAATGAGCAGTTCTTC
CATSHPATVYNEQFF
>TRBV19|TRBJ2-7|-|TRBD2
TGTGCCAGTAGTATGAGCCTAGCGGGACCCTCTCCCTACGAGCAGTACTTC
CASSMSLAGPSPYEQYF
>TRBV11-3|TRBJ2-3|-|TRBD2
TGTGCCAGCAGCTTTCTTGGCGGGAGAGACACAGATACGCAGTATTTT
CASSFLGGRDTDTQYF
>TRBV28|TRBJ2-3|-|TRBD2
TGTGCCAGCAGTTTTTCCCTTAGCGGGAGGGCCGGAGATACGCAGTATTTT
CASSFSLSGRAGDTQYF
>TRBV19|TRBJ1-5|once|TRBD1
TGTGCCAGTAGGACTAGACAGGGTGTTCCGCAGCCCCAGCATTTT
CASRTRQGVPQPQHF
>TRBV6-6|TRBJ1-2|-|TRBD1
TGTGCCAGCAGTCCCGGGACAGGGTGGACCTATGGCTACACCTTC
CASSPGTGWTYGYTF
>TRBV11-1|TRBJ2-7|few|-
TGTGCCAGCAGTAAACGGGGCTACGAGCAGTACTTC
CASSKRGYEQYF
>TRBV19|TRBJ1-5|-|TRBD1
TGTGCCAGTACGGGACAGGGGCGCCAGCCCCAGCATTTT
CASTGQGRQPQHF
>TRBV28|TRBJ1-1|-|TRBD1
TGTGCCAGCAGCCCGTCCACAGGGGCGGGGAACACTGAAGCTTTCTTT
CASSPSTGAGNTEAFF
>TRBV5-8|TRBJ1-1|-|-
TGTGCCAGCAGCCCCTTGTTCTCTGAAGCTTTCTTT
CASSPLFSEAFF
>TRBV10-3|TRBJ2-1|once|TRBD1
TGTGCCATCAGTGGACAGGGCGTCTCCTACAATGAGCAGTTCTTC
CAISGQGVSYNEQFF
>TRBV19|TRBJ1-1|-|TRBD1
TGTGCCAGTAGTCCCCCGGGACAGGGAAAAGCTTTCTTT
CASSPPGQGKAFF
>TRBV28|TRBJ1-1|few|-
TGTGCCAGCGGGAGGCAAGCCAGGGGCACTGAAGCTTTCTTT
CASGRQARGTEAFF
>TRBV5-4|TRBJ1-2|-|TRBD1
TGTGCCAGCAGCGGCGACAGGGTCTATGGCTACACCTTC
CASSGDRVYGYTF
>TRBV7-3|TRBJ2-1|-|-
TGTGCCAGCAGCTTAAACCCAGGCGGGGATTCCTACAATGAGCAGTTCTTC
CASSLNPGGDSYNEQFF
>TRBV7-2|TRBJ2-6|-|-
TGTGCCAGCAGCTCCCCCAAAGGGGCCAACGTCCTGACTTTC
CASSSPKGANVLTF
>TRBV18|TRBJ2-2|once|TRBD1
TGTGCCAGCTCACCACTCTCAGGGGACAGGTACACCGGGGAGCTGTTTTTT
CASSPLSGDRYTGELFF
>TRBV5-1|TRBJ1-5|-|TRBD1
TGCGCCAGCAGTCCGGGGACAGGGGGCACGAATAGCAATCAGCCCCAGCATTTT
CASSPGTGGTNSNQPQHF
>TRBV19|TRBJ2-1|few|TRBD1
TGTGCCAGTAGTAGGGGCCAGGGGGCGTTCAGTGAGCAGTTCTTC
CASSRGQGAFSEQFF